This TCR beta chain derives from a study of post-analysis software for immune sequencing data. Study results and caveats: For normalized Chao1 diversity, multiple sclerosis patients scored significantly lower than controls did. Strong co-clustering by F measure linked samples that shared a preparation batch.

The library was made from cDNA and included unique molecular identifiers. Each sample of roughly 0.9 to 10 million input T cells yielded around 500,000 cDNA molecules, so each molecule approximated one T cell. TCRdb re-derived calls from the PCR reads in MiXCR, one entry per CDR3 protein. The sample lists 650,000 to 850,000 distinct CDR3 sequences, around 45% occurring once. The table lists this clonotype with a count of one. Its antigen remains unknown. What was sequenced was blood. This sequence was found in a girl between 5 and 17 years old with multiple sclerosis.

CDR3: CASSQDRGSPEQFF. In nucleotides, the CDR3 is TGTGCCAGCAGCCAAGATAGGGGCTCCCCGGAGCAGTTCTTC. V is TRBV4-2 and J is TRBJ2-1, with D possibly TRBD1 on 5 matching bases. V gave up 0 bases and J gave up 10 bases, with 13 bases separating them. In germline, CDR1 is LGHNA, CDR2 YNFKEQ. The CDR3 spans 14 residues.